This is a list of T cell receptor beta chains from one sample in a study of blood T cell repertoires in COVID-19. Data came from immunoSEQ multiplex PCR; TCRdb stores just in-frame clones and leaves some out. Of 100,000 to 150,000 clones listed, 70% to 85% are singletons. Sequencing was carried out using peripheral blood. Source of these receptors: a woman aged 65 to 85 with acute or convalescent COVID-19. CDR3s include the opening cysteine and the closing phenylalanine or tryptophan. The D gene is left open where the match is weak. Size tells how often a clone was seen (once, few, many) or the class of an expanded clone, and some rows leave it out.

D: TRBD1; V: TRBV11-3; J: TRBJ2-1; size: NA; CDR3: CASSLGDRVILDNEQFF; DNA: TGTGCCAGCAGCTTAGGGGACAGGGTTATATTGGACAATGAGCAGTTCTTC
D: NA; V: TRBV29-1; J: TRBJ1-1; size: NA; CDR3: CSAKPRAPNTEAFF; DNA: TGCAGCGCCAAGCCCAGGGCTCCGAACACTGAAGCTTTCTTT
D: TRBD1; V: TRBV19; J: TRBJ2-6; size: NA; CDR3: CASSIGQGILSGANVLTF; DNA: TGTGCCAGTAGTATCGGACAGGGGATCCTCTCTGGGGCCAACGTCCTGACTTTC
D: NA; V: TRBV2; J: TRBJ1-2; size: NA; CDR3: CASSVTVGSGYTF; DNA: TGTGCCAGCAGTGTGACTGTCGGTAGTGGCTACACCTTC
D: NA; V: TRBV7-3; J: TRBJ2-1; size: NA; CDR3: CASSLGGRGEHNEQFF; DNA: TGTGCCAGCAGCTTAGGAGGGCGCGGGGAACACAATGAGCAGTTCTTC
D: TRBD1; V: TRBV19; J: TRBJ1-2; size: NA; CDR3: CASSRDSNYGYTF; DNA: TGTGCCAGTAGTAGGGACAGTAACTATGGCTACACCTTC
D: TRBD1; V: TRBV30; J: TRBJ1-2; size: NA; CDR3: CAWSQDRGDYTF; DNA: TGTGCCTGGAGTCAGGACAGGGGGGACTACACCTTC
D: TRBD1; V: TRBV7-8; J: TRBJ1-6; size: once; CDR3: CASSSQGSSYNSPLHF; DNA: TGTGCCAGCAGCTCACAGGGGAGCTCCTATAATTCACCCCTCCACTTT
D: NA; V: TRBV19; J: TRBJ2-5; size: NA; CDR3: CASSIDHQGGQETQYF; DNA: TGTGCCAGTAGTATAGATCACCAGGGAGGACAAGAGACCCAGTACTTC
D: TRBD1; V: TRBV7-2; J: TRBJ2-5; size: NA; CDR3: CASSRGTGAEETQYF; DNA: TGTGCCAGCAGCCGTGGGACAGGGGCCGAAGAGACCCAGTACTTC
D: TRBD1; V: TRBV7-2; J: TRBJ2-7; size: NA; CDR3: CASSLAGTGSEQYF; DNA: TGTGCCAGCAGCTTAGCCGGGACAGGGTCTGAGCAGTACTTC
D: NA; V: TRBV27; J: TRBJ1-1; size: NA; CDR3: CASSLVEGGPEAFF; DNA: TGTGCCAGCAGTTTGGTCGAAGGAGGACCTGAAGCTTTCTTT
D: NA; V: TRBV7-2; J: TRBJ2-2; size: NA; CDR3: CASSSIRGGTGELFF; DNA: TGTGCCAGCAGCTCCATTAGAGGGGGAACCGGGGAGCTGTTTTTT
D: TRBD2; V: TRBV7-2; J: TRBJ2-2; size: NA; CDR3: CASSPQRGATGELFF; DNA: TGTGCCAGCAGCCCGCAGCGGGGGGCCACCGGGGAGCTGTTTTTT
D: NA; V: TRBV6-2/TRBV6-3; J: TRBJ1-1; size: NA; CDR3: CASSFFSTEAFF; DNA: TGTGCCAGCAGTTTTTTTAGCACTGAAGCTTTCTTT
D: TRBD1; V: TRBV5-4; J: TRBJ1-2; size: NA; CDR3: CASSLESGGEYGYTF; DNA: TGTGCCAGCAGCTTGGAGTCAGGGGGCGAGTATGGCTACACCTTC
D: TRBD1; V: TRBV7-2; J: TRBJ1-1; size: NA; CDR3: CASSLIPGTANTEAFF; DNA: TGTGCCAGCAGCTTAATTCCCGGGACAGCGAACACTGAAGCTTTCTTT
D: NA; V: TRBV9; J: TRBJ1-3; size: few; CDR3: CASSVAGQLSGNTIYF; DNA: TGTGCCAGCAGCGTAGCTGGGCAGCTTTCTGGAAACACCATATATTTT
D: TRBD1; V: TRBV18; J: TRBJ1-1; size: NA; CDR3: CASSPPQGVNTEAFF; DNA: TGTGCCAGCTCACCCCCTCAGGGGGTGAACACTGAAGCTTTCTTT
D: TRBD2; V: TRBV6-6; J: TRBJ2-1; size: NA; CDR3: CATSTSGGIEQFF; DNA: TGTGCCACCTCGACTAGCGGGGGAATTGAGCAGTTCTTC
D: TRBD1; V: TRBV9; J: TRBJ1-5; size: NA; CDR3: CASSVGQGSNQPQHF; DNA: TGTGCCAGCAGCGTAGGACAGGGAAGCAATCAGCCCCAGCATTTT
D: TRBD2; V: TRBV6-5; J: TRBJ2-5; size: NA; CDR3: CASRPTSGGQETQYF; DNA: TGTGCCAGCAGACCCACTAGCGGGGGGCAAGAGACCCAGTACTTC
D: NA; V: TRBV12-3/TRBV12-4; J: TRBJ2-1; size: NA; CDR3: CASSSGGRIEQFF; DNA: TGTGCCAGCAGTTCCGGGGGGCGGATTGAGCAGTTCTTC
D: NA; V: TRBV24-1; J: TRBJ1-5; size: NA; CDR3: CATSDRDTSQHF; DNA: TGTGCCACCAGTGACCGGGACACGTCCCAGCATTTT
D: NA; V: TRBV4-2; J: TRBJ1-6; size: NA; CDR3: CASSQDHRNSPLHF; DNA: TGTGCCAGCAGCCAAGATCACAGGAATTCACCCCTCCACTTT
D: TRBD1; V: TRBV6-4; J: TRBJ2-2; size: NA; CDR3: CASSTGVGELFF; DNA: TGTGCCAGCAGTACAGGGGTCGGGGAGCTGTTTTTT
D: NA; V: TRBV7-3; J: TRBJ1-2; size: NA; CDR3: CASSLTPRTGREGYTF; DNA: TGTGCCAGCAGCTTAACCCCCCGGACTGGGAGGGAGGGCTACACCTTC
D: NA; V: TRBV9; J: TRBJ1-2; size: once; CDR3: CASSPHRDGDYGYTF; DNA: TGTGCCAGCAGCCCCCACAGGGACGGTGACTATGGCTACACCTTC
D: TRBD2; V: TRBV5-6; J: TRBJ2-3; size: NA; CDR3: CASSLVAGVTDTQYF; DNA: TGTGCCAGCAGCTTGGTAGCGGGGGTAACAGATACGCAGTATTTT